The present T cell receptor beta chain was sequenced within a study of siplizumab effects on memory and regulatory T cells. Study-level results: Sequences below about 10^-5 frequency were poorly captured, and few alloreactive clones mapped to unstimulated subsets. Proliferating Tregs from siplizumab cultures lacked functional confirmation of suppression. Memory T cells appeared less diverse than naive cells, which seemed to contribute substantially to alloresponse.

With respect to this clone: What it recognizes is unknown.

Germline trimming cut 5 bases from V and 8 bases from J; bases unmatched to any gene: 6. This CDR3 has 13 amino acids. Germline CDR1 and CDR2: KGHSH and LQKENI. Method: immunoSEQ multiplex PCR; TCRdb's copy keeps in-frame clones and lacks some. The sample has more than 85,000 clones, 90% to 95% seen once; the top ten hold around 0.6%. The source is a human donor in good health. Sequencing input: Tregs sorted from blood. V gene TRBV18 combines with J gene TRBJ1-2, with 9 bases that match TRBD1. This CDR3 is CASSVGQGRGYTF. The CDR3 bases are TGTGCCAGCTCAGTTGGACAGGGGCGAGGCTACACCTTC.